One sample yielded the 7 T cell receptor beta chains listed below, sequenced in a study of blood T cell repertoires in COVID-19. Sequencing was performed with immunoSEQ multiplex PCR; in TCRdb, only in-frame clones are kept and a portion is missing. The sample has some 240,000 clones, 70% to 85% seen once. Input material: peripheral blood. The receptor source for this set is a woman aged 40-49 years who had recovered from COVID-19.

The chain has TRBV7-2 and TRBJ2-1, with TRBD1 identical over 8 bases. The junction had 7 bases not matched to a gene; V was cut back by 2 bases and J by 7 bases. The CDR3 sequence is 15 residues long. Germline lookup yields CDR1 SGHTA and CDR2 FQGNSA. The CDR3 nucleotides are TGTGCCAGCAGCTTATTCCAGGGGGCATTGAATGAGCAGTTCTTC. Encoded protein: CASSLFQGALNEQFF. The entire variable domain, with the rest obtained from reference TRBV7-2 and TRBJ2-1, is as follows: GAGVSQSPSNKVTEKGKDVELRCDPISGHTALYWYRQSLGQGLEFLIYFQGNSAPDKSGLPSDRFSAERTGGSVSTLTIQRTQQEDSAVYLCASSLFQGALNEQFFGPGTRLTVL.

V is TRBV6-1 and J is TRBJ2-3; 7 bases are shared with TRBD2. Germline CDR1 and CDR2: MNHNS and SASEGT. The CDR3 runs to 18 residues. V gave up 4 bases and J gave up 0 bases; unmatched junction bases: 13. The CDR3 loop is CASSGGGFGGVSTDTQYF. CDR3 in DNA: TGTGCCAGCAGTGGGGGAGGGTTTGGCGGGGTTAGCACAGATACGCAGTATTTT.

This clone was seen more than once but under ten times. The V call is TRBV2, the J call TRBJ1-2; 7 bases are a match to TRBD1. Per the germline V gene, CDR1 is SNHLY and CDR2 is FYNNEI. V shed 11 bases and J 4 bases; nucleotides not matched to a gene: 10. The CDR3 is made up of 13 amino acids. The CDR3: CAGMGQITYGYTF. The CDR3 coding sequence is TGTGCCGGGATGGGACAGATCACCTATGGCTACACCTTC. Full variable domain (outside the CDR3, taken from reference TRBV2 and TRBJ1-2): EPEVTQTPSHQVTQMGQEVILRCVPISNHLYFYWYRQILGQKVEFLVSFYNNEISEKSEIFDDQFSVERPDGSNFTLKIRSTKLEDSAMYFCAGMGQITYGYTFGSGTRLTVV.

The chain couples TRBV9 to TRBJ2-1; D might be TRBD2 (5 bases). The CDR3 is 15 amino acids. CDR1 is SGDLS and CDR2 is YYNGEE in the germline V gene. Trimming cost V 3 bases and J 8 bases, with 18 bases left between them. The CDR3 nucleotides are TGTGCCAGCAGCGAGGACTTAGAACCCCCCGATGAGCAGTTCTTC. It yields the protein CASSEDLEPPDEQFF.

V and J are TRBV9 and TRBJ2-1; D may be TRBD2 (5 bases). The length of the CDR3 is 15 residues. Germline V CDR1 and CDR2: SGDLS, YYNGEE. V was trimmed by 0 bases and J by 2 bases, leaving 9 bases between them. The CDR3 reads CASSVAVTTYNEQFF. CDR3 DNA sequence: TGTGCCAGCAGCGTAGCAGTGACTACCTACAATGAGCAGTTCTTC.

The chain is built from TRBV7-2 and TRBJ1-5; TRBD1 aligns across 9 bases. J was trimmed by 7 bases and V by 1 base; bases with no gene match: 5. The germline V gene encodes CDR1 SGHTA and CDR2 FQGNSA. The CDR3 sequence is 15 residues long. The CDR3 sequence: CASSLGDRVRQPQHF. CDR3 nucleotides: TGTGCCAGCAGCTTAGGGGACAGGGTTCGGCAGCCCCAGCATTTT.

This clone was observed a few times. The chain carries TRBV6-5 and TRBJ1-3, with no clear D. In germline, CDR1 is MNHEY, CDR2 SVGAGI. V lost 2 bases and J 8 bases, leaving 16 bases between the germline ends. This CDR3 contains 15 residues. The CDR3 sequence: CASSYRGVPGDTIYF. The CDR3 nucleotides are TGTGCCAGCAGTTACCGTGGAGTCCCCGGGGACACCATATATTTT.